This T cell receptor (beta chain) originates from a study of neurological immune-mediated disorders. CDR3 length: 16 residues. Germline CDR1 and CDR2: SNHLY and FYNNEI. Deletions cut 3 bases from V and 4 bases from J, with 18 bases between. TCRdb processed the 5' RACE reads anew with MiXCR; each CDR3 protein has one entry. The table records tens of thousands of distinct CDR3 sequences, roughly 3.5% of them present only once. This clonotype was seen repeatedly, ten times or more. Input material: PBMCs. The chain carries TRBV2 and TRBJ1-2, with D tentatively TRBD1 (6 bases). This receptor was identified in a woman aged 30 to 39 with multiple sclerosis. CDR3 sequence (DNA): TGTGCCAGCAGTGACGGCCCGGGGGGCCTGGGCTATGGCTACACCTTC. As protein: CASSDGPGGLGYGYTF.